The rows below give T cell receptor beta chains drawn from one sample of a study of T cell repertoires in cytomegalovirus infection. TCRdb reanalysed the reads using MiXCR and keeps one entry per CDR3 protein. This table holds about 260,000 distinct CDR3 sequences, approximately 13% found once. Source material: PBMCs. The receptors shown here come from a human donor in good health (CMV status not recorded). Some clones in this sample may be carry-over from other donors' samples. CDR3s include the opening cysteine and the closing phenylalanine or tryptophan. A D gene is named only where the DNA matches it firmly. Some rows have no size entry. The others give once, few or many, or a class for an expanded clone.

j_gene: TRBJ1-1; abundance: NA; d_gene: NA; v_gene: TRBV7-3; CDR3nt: TGTGCCAGCAGCTTTTCGGGGGACGTGAACACTGAAGCTTTCTTT; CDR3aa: CASSFSGDVNTEAFF
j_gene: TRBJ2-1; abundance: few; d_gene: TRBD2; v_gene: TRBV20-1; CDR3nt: TGCAGTGCCAGACCTTCCGGGACTAGCGTGTACAATGAGCAGTTCTTC; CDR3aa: CSARPSGTSVYNEQFF
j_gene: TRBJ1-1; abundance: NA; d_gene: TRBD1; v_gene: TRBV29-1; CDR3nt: TGCAGCGCCGACAGGGGAACGGACACTGAAGCTTTCTTT; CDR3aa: CSADRGTDTEAFF
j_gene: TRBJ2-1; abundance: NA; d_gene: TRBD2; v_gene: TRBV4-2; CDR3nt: TGTGCCAGCAGCCAAGGAGGAAGGACTAGCAGCGATGAGCAGTTCTTC; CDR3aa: CASSQGGRTSSDEQFF
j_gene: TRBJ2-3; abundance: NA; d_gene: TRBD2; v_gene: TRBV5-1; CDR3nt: TGCGCCAGCAGCCTTCCGGGACTAGCAACTGCTAGCACAGATACGCAGTATTTT; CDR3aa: CASSLPGLATASTDTQYF
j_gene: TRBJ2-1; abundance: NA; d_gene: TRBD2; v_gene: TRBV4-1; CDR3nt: TGCGCCAGCAGGAGGACCGGGACTAGCGGACCCGGAAACTACAATGAGCAGTTCTTC; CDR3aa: CASRRTGTSGPGNYNEQFF
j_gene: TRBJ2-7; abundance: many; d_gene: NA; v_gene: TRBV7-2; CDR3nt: TGTGCCAGCAGCTTAACACCGTCCTACGAGCAGTACTTC; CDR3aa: CASSLTPSYEQYF
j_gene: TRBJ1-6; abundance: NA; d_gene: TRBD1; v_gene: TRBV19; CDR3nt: TGTGCCAGTAGTATCGGGACAGCCTATTCACCCCTCCACTTT; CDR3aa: CASSIGTAYSPLHF
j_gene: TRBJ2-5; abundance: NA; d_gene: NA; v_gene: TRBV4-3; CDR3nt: TGCGCCAGCAGCCAAGATGCAGGGGCTAGGGAGACCCAGTACTTC; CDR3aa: CASSQDAGARETQYF
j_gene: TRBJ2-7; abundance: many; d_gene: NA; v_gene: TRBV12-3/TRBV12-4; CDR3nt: TGTGCCAGCAGTTTAAGGAACCACGAGCAGTACTTC; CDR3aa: CASSLRNHEQYF